Listed below are T cell receptor beta chains from one sample, sequenced in a study of blood T cell repertoires in COVID-19. This table comes from immunoSEQ multiplex PCR, and its TCRdb copy is limited to in-frame clones, with some not included. The table lists 100,000 to 150,000 clones, around three quarters of them singletons. Sequencing was carried out using peripheral blood. The receptors originated from a man aged 35 to 55 with active or convalescent COVID-19. Both conserved end residues are part of each CDR3. A D gene is named only where the DNA matches it firmly.

V: TRBV27
D: .
CDR3: CASSERQETNEKLFF

V: TRBV15
D: TRBD1
CDR3: CATSIQGADTQYF

V: TRBV28
D: .
CDR3: CASSGAFSGNTIYF

V: TRBV9
D: TRBD1
CDR3: CASSAGQGPAYEQYF

V: TRBV27
D: TRBD1
CDR3: CASSDRQGTYYGYTF

V: TRBV2
D: .
CDR3: CASNGNSPLHF

V: TRBV7-8
D: TRBD2
CDR3: CASSLGGSIQETQYF

V: TRBV5-1
D: TRBD1
CDR3: CASSLGQGVTEAFF

V: TRBV11-1
D: TRBD1
CDR3: CASSPGTEDSNQPQHF

V: TRBV5-8
D: .
CDR3: CASSLTGGGEYNSPLHF

V: TRBV5-6
D: .
CDR3: CASSRQPTEAFF

V: TRBV27
D: TRBD1
CDR3: CASRLQGANNYGYTF

V: TRBV28
D: TRBD1
CDR3: CASNHQGATQPQHF

V: TRBV5-4
D: .
CDR3: CASSLGRGDTDTQYF

V: TRBV3-1/TRBV3-2
D: .
CDR3: CASSPGGGYTF

V: TRBV7-2
D: .
CDR3: CASSLDPGLREQYF

V: TRBV30
D: TRBD1
CDR3: CAWSSTGGIETQYF

V: TRBV11-3
D: TRBD1
CDR3: CASSSGGPGEQYF

V: TRBV5-1
D: TRBD1
CDR3: CASSLGQGGADTQYF

V: TRBV7-2
D: .
CDR3: CASSFKSGEGYEQYF

V: TRBV4-3
D: .
CDR3: CASSYPGSRELFF